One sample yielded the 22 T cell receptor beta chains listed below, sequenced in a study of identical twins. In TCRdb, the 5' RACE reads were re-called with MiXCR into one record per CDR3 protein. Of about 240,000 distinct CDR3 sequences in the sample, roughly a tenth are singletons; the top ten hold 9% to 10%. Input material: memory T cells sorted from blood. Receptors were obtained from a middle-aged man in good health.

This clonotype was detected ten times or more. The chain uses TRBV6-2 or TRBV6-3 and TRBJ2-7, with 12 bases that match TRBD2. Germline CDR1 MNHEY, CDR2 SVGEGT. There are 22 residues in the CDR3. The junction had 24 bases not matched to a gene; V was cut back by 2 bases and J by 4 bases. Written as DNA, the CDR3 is TGTGCCAGCAGTTACGGGCCAACTGGACCACCGTTGGAGACTAGCGGGAGATACGAGCAGTACTTC. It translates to CASSYGPTGPPLETSGRYEQYF.

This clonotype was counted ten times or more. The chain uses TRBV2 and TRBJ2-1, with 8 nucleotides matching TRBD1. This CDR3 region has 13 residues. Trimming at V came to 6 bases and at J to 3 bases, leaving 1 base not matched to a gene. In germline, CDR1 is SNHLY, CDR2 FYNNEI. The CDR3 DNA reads TGTGCCAGCAGCGACAGGGGCTACAATGAGCAGTTCTTC. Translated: CASSDRGYNEQFF. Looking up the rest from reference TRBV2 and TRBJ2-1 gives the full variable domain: EPEVTQTPSHQVTQMGQEVILRCVPISNHLYFYWYRQILGQKVEFLVSFYNNEISEKSEIFDDQFSVERPDGSNFTLKIRSTKLEDSAMYFCASSDRGYNEQFFGPGTRLTVL.

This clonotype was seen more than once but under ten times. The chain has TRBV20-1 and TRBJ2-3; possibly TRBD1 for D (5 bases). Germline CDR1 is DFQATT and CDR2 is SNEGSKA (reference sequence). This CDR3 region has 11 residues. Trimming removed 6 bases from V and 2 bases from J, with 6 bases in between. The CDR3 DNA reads TGCAGTGCCAGGGACACAGATACGCAGTATTTT. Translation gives CSARDTDTQYF.

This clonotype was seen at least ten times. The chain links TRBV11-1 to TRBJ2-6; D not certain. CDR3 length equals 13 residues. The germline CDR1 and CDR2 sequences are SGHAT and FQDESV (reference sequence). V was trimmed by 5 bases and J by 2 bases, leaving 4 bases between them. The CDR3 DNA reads TGTGCCAGCAGCCGACCTGGGGCCAACGTCCTGACTTTC. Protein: CASSRPGANVLTF.

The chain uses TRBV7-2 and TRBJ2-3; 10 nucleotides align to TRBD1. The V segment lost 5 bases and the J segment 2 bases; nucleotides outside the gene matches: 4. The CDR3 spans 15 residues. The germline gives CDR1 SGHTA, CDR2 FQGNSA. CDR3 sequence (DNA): TGTGCCAGCAGCCCTGACAGGGGGCTCACAGATACGCAGTATTTT. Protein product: CASSPDRGLTDTQYF.

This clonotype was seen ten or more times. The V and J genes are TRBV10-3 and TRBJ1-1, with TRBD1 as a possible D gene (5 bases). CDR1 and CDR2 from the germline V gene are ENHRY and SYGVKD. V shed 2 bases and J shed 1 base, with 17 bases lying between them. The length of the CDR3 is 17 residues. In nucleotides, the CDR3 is TGTGCCATCAGTGAGAGGGGCAACCTCGCGCGGAACACTGAAGCTTTCTTT. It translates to CAISERGNLARNTEAFF.

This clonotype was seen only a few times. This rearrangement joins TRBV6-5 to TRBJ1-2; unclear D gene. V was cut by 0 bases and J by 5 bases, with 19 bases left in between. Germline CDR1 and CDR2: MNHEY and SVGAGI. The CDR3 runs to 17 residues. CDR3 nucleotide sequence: TGTGCCAGCAGTTACTCAGGCGCGGAGTCGGCTATTTATGGCTACACCTTC. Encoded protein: CASSYSGAESAIYGYTF.

CDR3 DNA sequence: TGTGCCAGCAGTAAAACGACATCAGCCAAAAACATTCAGTACTTC. This translates into CASSKTTSAKNIQYF. This chain joins TRBV7-9 and TRBJ2-4; no firm D call. V was trimmed by 6 bases and J by 0 bases, leaving 12 bases between them. Germline lookup yields CDR1 SEHNR and CDR2 FQNEAQ (reference sequence). The CDR3 has 15 residues.

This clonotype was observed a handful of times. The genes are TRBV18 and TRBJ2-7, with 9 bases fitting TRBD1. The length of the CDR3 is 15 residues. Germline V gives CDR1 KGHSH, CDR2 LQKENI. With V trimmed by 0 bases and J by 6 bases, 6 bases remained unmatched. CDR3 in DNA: TGTGCCAGCTCACCACCGGGACAGGGTTCGGGCGAGCAGTACTTC. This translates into CASSPPGQGSGEQYF.

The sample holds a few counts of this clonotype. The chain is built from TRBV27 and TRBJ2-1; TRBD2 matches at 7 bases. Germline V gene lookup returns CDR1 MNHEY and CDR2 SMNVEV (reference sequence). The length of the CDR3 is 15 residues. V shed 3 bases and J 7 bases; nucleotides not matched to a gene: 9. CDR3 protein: CASSFAAGDSNEQFF. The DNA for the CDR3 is TGTGCCAGCAGTTTTGCGGCGGGAGACAGTAATGAGCAGTTCTTC.

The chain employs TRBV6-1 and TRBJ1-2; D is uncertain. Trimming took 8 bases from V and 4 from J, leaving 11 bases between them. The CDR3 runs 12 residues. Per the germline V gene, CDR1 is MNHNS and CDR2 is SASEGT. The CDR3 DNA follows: TGTGCCAGCCAAGGGAGTTCCTATGGCTACACCTTC. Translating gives CASQGSSYGYTF.

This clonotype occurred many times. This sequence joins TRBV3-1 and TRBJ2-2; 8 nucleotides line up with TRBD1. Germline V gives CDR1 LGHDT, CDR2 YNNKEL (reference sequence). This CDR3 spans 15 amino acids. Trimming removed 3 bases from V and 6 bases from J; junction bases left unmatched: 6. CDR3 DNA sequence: TGTGCCAGCAGCCATCGACAGGGGAAACCCGGGGAGCTGTTTTTT. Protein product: CASSHRQGKPGELFF.

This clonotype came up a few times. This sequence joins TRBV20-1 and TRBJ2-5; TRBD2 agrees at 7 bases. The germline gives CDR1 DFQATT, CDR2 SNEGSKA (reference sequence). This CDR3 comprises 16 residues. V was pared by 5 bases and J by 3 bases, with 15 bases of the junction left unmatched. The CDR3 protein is CSAPTGGGRLKETQYF. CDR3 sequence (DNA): TGCAGTGCTCCAACGGGGGGTGGACGTCTTAAAGAGACCCAGTACTTC.

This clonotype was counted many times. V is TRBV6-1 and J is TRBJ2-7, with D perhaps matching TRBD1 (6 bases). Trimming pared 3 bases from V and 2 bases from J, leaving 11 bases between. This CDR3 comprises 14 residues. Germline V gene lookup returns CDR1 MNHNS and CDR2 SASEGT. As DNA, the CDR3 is TGTGCCAGCAGTGACGACAGGACCCCCTACGAGCAGTACTTC. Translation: CASSDDRTPYEQYF.

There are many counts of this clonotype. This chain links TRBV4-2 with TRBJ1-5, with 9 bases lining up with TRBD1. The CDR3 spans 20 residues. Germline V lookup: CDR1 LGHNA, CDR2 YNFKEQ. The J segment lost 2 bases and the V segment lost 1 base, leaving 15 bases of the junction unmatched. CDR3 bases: TGTGCCAGCAGCCAAGTGACATACAGGGGGCCTAGACTGGGCAATCAGCCCCAGCATTTT. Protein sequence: CASSQVTYRGPRLGNQPQHF.

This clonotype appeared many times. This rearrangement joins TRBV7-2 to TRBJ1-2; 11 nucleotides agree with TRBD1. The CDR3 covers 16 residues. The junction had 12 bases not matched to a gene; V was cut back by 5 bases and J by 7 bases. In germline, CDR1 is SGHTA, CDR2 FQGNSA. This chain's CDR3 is CASSREGTGGIGGYTF. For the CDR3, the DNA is TGTGCCAGCAGCAGAGAGGGGACAGGGGGTATAGGTGGCTACACCTTC.

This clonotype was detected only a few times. Here the CDR3 reads CASSPGTDNSYNEQFF. The CDR3 DNA reads TGTGCCAGCAGTCCCGGGACAGATAACTCCTACAATGAGCAGTTCTTC. This chain connects TRBV6-1 to TRBJ2-1, with 7 bases identical to TRBD1. This CDR3 has 16 residues. The V segment lost 5 bases and the J segment 0 bases; nucleotides outside the gene matches: 7. CDR1 MNHNS and CDR2 SASEGT come from the germline V gene.

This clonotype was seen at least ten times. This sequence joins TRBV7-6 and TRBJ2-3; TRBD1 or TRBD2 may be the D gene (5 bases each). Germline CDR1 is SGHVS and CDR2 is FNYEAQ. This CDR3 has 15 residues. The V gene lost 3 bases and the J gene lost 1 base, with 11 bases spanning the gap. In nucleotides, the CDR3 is TGTGCCAGCAGCTTTCTAAGGGACGGCACAGATACGCAGTATTTT. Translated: CASSFLRDGTDTQYF.

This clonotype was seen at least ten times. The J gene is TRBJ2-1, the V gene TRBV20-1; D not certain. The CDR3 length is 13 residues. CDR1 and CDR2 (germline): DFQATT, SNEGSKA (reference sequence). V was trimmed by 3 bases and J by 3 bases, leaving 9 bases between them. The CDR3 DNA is TGCAGTGCTAGGGGCTCCGACTACAATGAGCAGTTCTTC. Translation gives CSARGSDYNEQFF.

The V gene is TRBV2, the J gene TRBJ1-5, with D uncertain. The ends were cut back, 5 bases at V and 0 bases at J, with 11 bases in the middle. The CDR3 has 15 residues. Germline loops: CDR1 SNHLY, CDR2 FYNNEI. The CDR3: CASSNGPGSNQPQHF. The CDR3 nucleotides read TGTGCCAGCAGTAACGGTCCGGGTAGCAATCAGCCCCAGCATTTT.

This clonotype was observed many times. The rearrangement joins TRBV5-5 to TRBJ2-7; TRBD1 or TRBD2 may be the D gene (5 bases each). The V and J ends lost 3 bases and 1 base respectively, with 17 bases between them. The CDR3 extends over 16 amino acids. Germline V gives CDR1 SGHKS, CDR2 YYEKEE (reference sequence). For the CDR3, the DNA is TGTGCCAGCAGCTATCTACAGGCCTCGGGATCCTACGAGCAGTACTTC. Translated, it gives CASSYLQASGSYEQYF.

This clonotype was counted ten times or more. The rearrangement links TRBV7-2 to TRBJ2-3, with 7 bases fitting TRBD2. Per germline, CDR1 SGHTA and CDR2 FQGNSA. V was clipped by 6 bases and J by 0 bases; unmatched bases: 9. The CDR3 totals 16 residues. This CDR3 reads CASRRELAQSTDTQYF. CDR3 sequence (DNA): TGTGCCAGCAGGCGTGAACTAGCGCAAAGCACAGATACGCAGTATTTT.